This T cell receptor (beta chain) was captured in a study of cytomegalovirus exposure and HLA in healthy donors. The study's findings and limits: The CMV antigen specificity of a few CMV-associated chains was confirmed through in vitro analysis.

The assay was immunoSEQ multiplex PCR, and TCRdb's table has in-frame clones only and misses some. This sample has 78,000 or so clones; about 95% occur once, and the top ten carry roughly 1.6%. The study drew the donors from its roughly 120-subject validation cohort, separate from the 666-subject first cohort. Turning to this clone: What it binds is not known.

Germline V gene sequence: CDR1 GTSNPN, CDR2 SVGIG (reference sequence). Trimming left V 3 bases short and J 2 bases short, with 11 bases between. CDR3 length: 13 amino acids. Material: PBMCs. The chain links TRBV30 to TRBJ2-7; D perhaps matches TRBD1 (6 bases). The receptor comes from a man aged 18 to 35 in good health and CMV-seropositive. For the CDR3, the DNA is TGTGCCTGGAGCCCCGGACAGACCTACGAGCAGTACTTC. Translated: CAWSPGQTYEQYF.